The sample holds one count of the clone carrying this T cell receptor (beta chain). Its target is not known. The sample is drawn from a study of shared clonotypes between healthy human individuals. Study details: Per donor, CD8 memory used one plate, CD8 naive used two, CD4 memory used three and CD4 naive used three. Study observations and caveats: Relative to memory subsets, naive subsets generally showed larger estimated richness. Shared across a handful of donors were roughly 5% of the naive CD4 clonotypes.

The V and J ends lost 2 bases and 5 bases, in that order; junction bases with no gene match: 9. There are 17 residues in the CDR3. Per germline, CDR1 SNHLY and CDR2 FYNNEI. The assay was immunoSEQ multiplex PCR, and TCRdb's table has in-frame clones only and misses some. The sample holds just over 2,000,000 clones, approximately 95% seen once. Sequencing was carried out using naive CD4+ T cells sorted from blood. Documented subset: CD45RA+ positively selected. The clonotype originates from a man aged 18 to 29 in good health. V gene TRBV2 combines with J gene TRBJ2-1; 10 bases align to TRBD2. The CDR3 coding sequence is TGTGCCAGCAGTGAATTTTCCCCTAGCGGGGGTAACAATGAGCAGTTCTTC. This codes for CASSEFSPSGGNNEQFF. Variable domain in full (rest from reference TRBV2 and TRBJ2-1): EPEVTQTPSHQVTQMGQEVILRCVPISNHLYFYWYRQILGQKVEFLVSFYNNEISEKSEIFDDQFSVERPDGSNFTLKIRSTKLEDSAMYFCASSEFSPSGGNNEQFFGPGTRLTVL.